The 21 T cell receptor beta chains below all came from one sample that was sequenced in a study of early T cells in non-severe SARS-CoV-2 infection. TCRdb re-analysed the 5' RACE reads in MiXCR, keeping a single row per CDR3 protein. The sample shows 98,000 or so distinct CDR3 sequences, about 12% of them seen only once. The sequenced sample was whole blood, obtained at baseline. All receptors derive from an adult who was a healthcare worker with PCR-confirmed SARS-CoV-2 infection or an uninfected control (not recorded which).

There are many counts of this clonotype. This rearrangement joins TRBV11-2 to TRBJ2-1; no clear D gene. The length of the CDR3 is 15 residues. Per germline, CDR1 SGHAT and CDR2 FQNNGV. Trimming left V 1 base short and J 10 bases short, with 17 bases between. The CDR3 coding sequence is TGTGCCAGCAGCTTAGGGGCTAGTCTCAGAGGCGAGCAGTTCTTC. Its translation: CASSLGASLRGEQFF.

This clonotype was picked up many times. The V gene is TRBV20-1, the J gene TRBJ2-3, with a weak D call TRBD2 (5 bases). The CDR3 loop spans 12 amino acids. Trimming shortened V by 3 bases and J by 6 bases, and 10 bases separated the two germline ends. CDR1 DFQATT and CDR2 SNEGSKA come from the germline V gene (reference sequence). The CDR3 region has the DNA TGCAGTGCTAGGCCGGGAATGGATACGCAGTATTTT. This sequence encodes CSARPGMDTQYF.

This clonotype was counted a few times. CDR3: CASSYQGSYEQYF. CDR3 sequence (DNA): TGTGCCAGCAGTTACCAGGGCTCCTACGAGCAGTACTTC. This chain joins TRBV6-5 and TRBJ2-7; possible D gene TRBD1, 5 bases. V shed 2 bases and J shed 0 bases, with 5 bases lying between them. The CDR3 consists of 13 residues. The germline V gene has CDR1 MNHEY and CDR2 SVGAGI.

This clonotype was counted ten times or more. The chain combines TRBV7-8 with TRBJ2-7, with 8 positions matching TRBD2. The CDR3 totals 17 residues. J gave up 2 bases and V 5 bases, and 14 bases lay outside the gene matches. The germline gives CDR1 SGHVS, CDR2 FQNEAQ. The CDR3 reads CASSPRSSSGPTYEQYF. In nucleotides, the CDR3 is TGTGCCAGCAGCCCTCGTTCGTCTAGCGGGCCCACCTACGAGCAGTACTTC. Looking up the rest from reference TRBV7-8 and TRBJ2-7 gives the full variable domain: GAGVSQSPRYKVAKRGQDVALRCDPISGHVSLFWYQQALGQGPEFLTYFQNEAQLDKSGLPSDRFFAERPEGSVSTLKIQRTQQEDSAVYLCASSPRSSSGPTYEQYFGPGTRLTVT.

This clonotype has ten or more counts. V gene TRBV30 combines with J gene TRBJ1-1, with unresolved D. Looked up from germline, CDR1 is GTSNPN and CDR2 is SVGIG (reference sequence). V lost 8 bases, J lost 0 bases, and 19 bases lay in between. The CDR3 is made up of 15 amino acids. The CDR3 sequence: CAPMDKLKLNTEAFF. The DNA for the CDR3 is TGTGCCCCGATGGATAAACTCAAACTGAACACTGAAGCTTTCTTT.

Of note for this clonotype: One end of the junction does not line up with germline, which may come from a read error. The rearrangement joins TRBV7-9 to TRBJ1-1; 7 bases are shared with TRBD1. Germline lookup yields CDR1 SEHNR and CDR2 FQNEAQ (reference sequence). The CDR3 totals 14 residues. CDR3 nucleotides: TGTGCCAGCAGCTTAGGCAGGGGGAACGCTGAAGCTTTCTTT. Translating gives CASSLGRGNAEAFF. Variable domain in full (rest from reference TRBV7-9 and TRBJ1-1): DTGVSQNPRHKITKRGQNVTFRCDPISEHNRLYWYRQTLGQGPEFLTYFQNEAQLEKSRLLSDRFSAERPKGSFSTLEIQRTEQGDSAMYLCASSLGRGNAEAFFGQGTRLTVV.

Only a few counts were recorded for this clonotype. The chain is built from TRBV3-1 and TRBJ2-1, with TRBD2 matching 7 bases. Trimming removed 6 bases from V and 0 bases from J; junction bases left unmatched: 11. There are 17 residues in the CDR3. CDR1 LGHDT and CDR2 YNNKEL come from the germline V gene (reference sequence). The CDR3 here is CASRPSWREFSYNEQFF. The CDR3 region has the DNA TGTGCCAGCAGACCCTCTTGGCGGGAGTTCTCCTACAATGAGCAGTTCTTC.

The chain uses TRBV7-2 and TRBJ2-7; unclear D gene. The V gene's germline CDR1 is SGHTA and CDR2 FQGNSA. This CDR3 is 12 amino acids long. V dropped 0 bases and J dropped 7 bases, with 7 bases sitting between them. CDR3 sequence reads: CASSLAPAEQYF. CDR3 bases: TGTGCCAGCAGCTTAGCCCCGGCGGAGCAGTACTTC.

The chain combines TRBV14 with TRBJ2-7, with 8 bases lining up with TRBD1. This CDR3 comprises 13 residues. Germline V CDR1 and CDR2: SGHDN, FVKESK. Trimming took 3 bases from V and 6 from J; bases not matched to a gene: 4. The CDR3 sequence: CASSHMDRVEQYF. In DNA form, the CDR3 reads TGTGCCAGCAGCCATATGGACAGGGTCGAGCAGTACTTC.

In DNA form, the CDR3 reads TGTGCACAGGGTGACACTGAAGCTTTCTTT. Amino acid sequence: CAQGDTEAFF. V usage is TRBV30 and J usage is TRBJ1-1, with D maybe TRBD1 (6 bases). There are 10 residues in the CDR3. Germline V lookup: CDR1 GTSNPN, CDR2 SVGIG (reference sequence).

This clonotype was counted only a few times. This rearrangement joins TRBV5-6 to TRBJ1-2; 8 bases match TRBD1. In germline, CDR1 is SGHDT, CDR2 YYEEEE. This CDR3 is built from 15 residues. The V gene end was trimmed by 4 bases and the J gene end by 4 bases; junction bases not matched to a gene: 9. CDR3 residues: CASSPGQGGPYGYTF. Written as DNA, the CDR3 is TGTGCCAGCAGCCCCGGACAGGGCGGCCCCTATGGCTACACCTTC. Filled out from reference TRBV5-6 and TRBJ1-2, the complete variable domain reads DAGVTQSPTHLIKTRGQQVTLRCSPKSGHDTVSWYQQALGQGPQFIFQYYEEEERQRGNFPDRFSGHQFPNYSSELNVNALLLGDSALYLCASSPGQGGPYGYTFGSGTRLTVV.

The rearrangement uses TRBV20-1 and TRBJ1-1; maybe TRBD1 (5 bases). The germline V gene encodes CDR1 DFQATT and CDR2 SNEGSKA (reference sequence). This CDR3 contains 13 residues. V shed 4 bases and J shed 1 base, with 10 bases lying between them. CDR3 DNA sequence: TGCAGTGCTACCCGGGACTCGAACACTGAAGCTTTCTTT. It codes for CSATRDSNTEAFF.

This clonotype has more than one count but fewer than ten. V and J are TRBV11-3 and TRBJ1-1; TRBD1 is a possible D gene (6 bases). Germline CDR1 reads SGHNT; CDR2 reads YENEEA. V lost 7 bases, J lost 3 bases, and 18 bases lay in between. The CDR3 runs to 15 residues. The CDR3 spells CASTLRGQEDTEAFF. The CDR3 bases are TGTGCCAGCACTTTGCGGGGGCAAGAGGACACTGAAGCTTTCTTT. Full variable domain (rest looked up from reference TRBV11-3 and TRBJ1-1): EAGVVQSPRYKIIEKKQPVAFWCNPISGHNTLYWYLQNLGQGPELLIRYENEEAVDDSQLPKDRFSAERLKGVDSTLKIQPAELGDSAVYLCASTLRGQEDTEAFFGQGTRLTVV.

CDR3 protein: CASSPPALQETQYF. The CDR3 coding sequence is TGTGCCAGCTCACCCCCGGCCCTGCAAGAGACCCAGTACTTC. V gene TRBV18 combines with J gene TRBJ2-5, with D unresolved. Germline V gene lookup returns CDR1 KGHSH and CDR2 LQKENI. The ends were cut back, 3 bases at V and 2 bases at J, with 10 bases in the middle. The CDR3 has 14 amino acids.

In its sample, this clonotype was seen many times. This rearrangement joins TRBV24-1 to TRBJ2-3, with D tentatively TRBD1 (6 bases). This CDR3 has 16 residues. Trimming stripped 2 bases from V and 0 bases from J, with 11 bases between. Germline lookup yields CDR1 KGHDR and CDR2 SFDVKD. The CDR3 DNA is TGTGCCACCAGTGATTCCCGGACAGCCAGCACAGATACGCAGTATTTT. It encodes CATSDSRTASTDTQYF.

The V and J genes are TRBV28 and TRBJ1-5; 9 bases map to TRBD1. Trimming at V came to 3 bases and at J to 8 bases, leaving 8 bases not matched to a gene. The CDR3 is made up of 15 amino acids. Germline values: CDR1 MDHEN, CDR2 SYDVKM. CDR3 region: CASSFIAGQGKPQHF. Here the CDR3 DNA reads TGTGCCAGCAGTTTCATTGCGGGACAGGGAAAGCCCCAGCATTTT.

This chain uses TRBV24-1 with TRBJ2-1; D possibly corresponds to TRBD2 (5 bases). The V end was cut by 7 bases, the J end by 2 bases, with 14 bases between. Germline CDR1 KGHDR, CDR2 SFDVKD. The CDR3 is 15 residues long. CDR3 in DNA: TGTGCCACCAGCCGACGGGCGGGTACCTACAATGAGCAGTTCTTC. Protein: CATSRRAGTYNEQFF.

This clonotype was seen only a few times. The V and J genes are TRBV6-6 and TRBJ2-5; 11 positions agree with TRBD1. Losses at the gene ends were 8 bases for V and 5 bases for J; bases not matched to a gene: 7. The CDR3 has 14 amino acids. Germline CDR1 reads MNHNY; CDR2 reads SVGAGI (reference sequence). The DNA of the CDR3 is TGTGCCAGCGGGCGGGACAGGGGGATGGAGACCCAGTACTTC. Protein sequence: CASGRDRGMETQYF.

This clonotype was seen a handful of times. The DNA of the CDR3 is TGTGCCAGCTCACCAGGGGCAGACCTCTCGGGCTACACCTTC. It codes for CASSPGADLSGYTF. The chain joins TRBV18 to TRBJ1-2; D perhaps matches TRBD1 (5 bases). CDR3 length: 14 residues. V lost 2 bases, J lost 8 bases, and 15 bases lay in between. Looked up from germline, CDR1 is KGHSH and CDR2 is LQKENI.

In its sample, this clonotype was seen many times. The V call is TRBV5-6, the J call TRBJ2-1; TRBD1 might be the D (6 bases). The CDR3 loop spans 15 amino acids. From germline, CDR1 is SGHDT and CDR2 YYEEEE. V dropped 7 bases and J dropped 7 bases, with 21 bases sitting between them. The DNA for the CDR3 is TGTGCCAGCCGACACAGGGATTACGGCGGTAATGAGCAGTTCTTC. Translated, it gives CASRHRDYGGNEQFF.

J is TRBJ2-5 and V is TRBV7-6; possibly TRBD2 for D (6 bases). Germline assignment: CDR1 SGHVS and CDR2 FNYEAQ. Trimming removed 3 bases at V and 1 base at J, with 15 bases between. The CDR3 spans 16 residues. The CDR3 here is CASSLRAGSLQETQYF. For the CDR3, the DNA is TGTGCCAGCAGCTTGAGGGCGGGGAGTCTCCAAGAGACCCAGTACTTC.